The T cell receptor (beta chain) under discussion was sequenced for a study of cytotoxic CD8 clonotypes in ibrutinib-treated CLL. The CDR3 loop spans 17 amino acids. Germline CDR1 is MGHRA and CDR2 is YSYEKL. V was trimmed by 1 base and J by 1 base, leaving 16 bases between them. The assay was immunoSEQ multiplex PCR, and TCRdb's table has in-frame clones only and misses some. The table has about 45,000 clones, under 80% seen once. The gene calls are TRBV4-1 and TRBJ1-1, with D maybe TRBD1 (5 bases). The TCR originated in a human donor with chronic lymphocytic leukemia. The sample consisted of PBMCs, taken after 24 months of ibrutinib treatment. The CDR3 here is CASSQGGRGAGNTEAFF. In DNA form, the CDR3 reads TGCGCCAGCAGCCAAGGGGGAAGGGGCGCCGGGAACACTGAAGCTTTCTTT.